These T cell receptor beta chains were read from a single sample in a study of response to subunit inactivated influenza vaccine. TCRdb analysed the RT-PCR reads with MiXCR anew, one entry per CDR3 protein. The repertoire holds about 170,000 distinct CDR3 sequences, with roughly 12% as singletons. A further study also used this sample, focusing on T cells expressing NK-cell markers.

The sample was CD8+ T cells sorted from PBMCs, taken approximately 13 days after vaccination. The receptors here all came from a man between 45 and 60 years old who received an inactivated influenza vaccine. CDR3s include the opening cysteine and the closing phenylalanine or tryptophan. D genes are given only for firm matches. Size is omitted from some rows. Given values are once, few, many or a class for expanded clones.

d_gene	abundance	v_gene	j_gene	CDR3nt	CDR3aa
TRBD1	few	TRBV7-3	TRBJ2-2	TGTGCCAGCAGCCTCGACAGGGGGCCGTGGGGGGAGCTGTTTTTT	CASSLDRGPWGELFF
.	.	TRBV28	TRBJ2-7	TGTGCCAGCAGTTGGGGAACTTTCGGAGAGGTACCCTACGAGCAGTACTTC	CASSWGTFGEVPYEQYF
.	many	TRBV4-1	TRBJ2-5	TGCGCCAGCAGCCAAGACTCCGGAGGTTGGGCGGCTAACCAGTACTTC	CASSQDSGGWAANQYF
.	.	TRBV10-3	TRBJ1-2	TGTGCCATCAGTGAGTCACCAGGGTCAGCTAACTATGGCTACACCTTC	CAISESPGSANYGYTF
TRBD2	few	TRBV7-7	TRBJ2-3	TGTGCCAGCAGCTTATCGGGACTAGCGGGAGGGCCTGGGACAGATACGCAGTATTTT	CASSLSGLAGGPGTDTQYF
.	many	TRBV7-8	TRBJ2-3	TGTGCCAGCAGCTTGGACTACCGGGTCACAGATACGCAGTATTTT	CASSLDYRVTDTQYF
.	few	TRBV9	TRBJ2-5	TGTGCCAGCAGCCCCTCGGACTTCCAAGAGACCCAGTACTTC	CASSPSDFQETQYF
.	few	TRBV5-1	TRBJ2-7	TGCGCCAGCACCCCCGGAGGGGCTCCTTACGAGCAGTACTTC	CASTPGGAPYEQYF
.	.	TRBV4-1	TRBJ1-2	TGCGCCAGCAGCCTCCTGGCGGAGACAGATTATGGCTACACCTTC	CASSLLAETDYGYTF
.	many	TRBV29-1	TRBJ1-1	TGCAGCGTTGAACGGTCGGCTGAAGCTTTCTTT	CSVERSAEAFF
.	.	TRBV4-1	TRBJ2-7	TGCGCCAGCAGCCAAGGAGGACAGTCCTACGAGCAGTACTTC	CASSQGGQSYEQYF
.	few	TRBV11-1	TRBJ1-1	TGTGCCAGCAGCCCGACATACCAAGCGGACAGAGGGAGGGCTGAAGCTTTCTTT	CASSPTYQADRGRAEAFF
TRBD2	.	TRBV13	TRBJ2-7	TGTGCCAGCAGCTTAGTGACTAGCGGGACTGACGAGCAGTACTTC	CASSLVTSGTDEQYF
TRBD1	few	TRBV6-2/TRBV6-3	TRBJ2-7	TGTGCCAGCAGCCCGCCCCGGACAGGGAGGTTCTACGAGCAGTACTTC	CASSPPRTGRFYEQYF
.	few	TRBV28	TRBJ2-1	TGTGCCAGCAGTTTTCGGACAGTGCTCAATGAGCAGTTCTTC	CASSFRTVLNEQFF
.	.	TRBV3-1	TRBJ1-2	TGTGCCAGCAGCCAAGGGGGACGGACCAACTATGGCTACACCTTC	CASSQGGRTNYGYTF
.	.	TRBV18	TRBJ2-5	TGTGCCAGCTCACCAGTTTCTAGTGAAGAGACCCAGTACTTC	CASSPVSSEETQYF
.	few	TRBV9	TRBJ2-1	TGTGCCAGCAGCAGCCTGACAGGTCCGGGGAATGAGCAGTTCTTC	CASSSLTGPGNEQFF
.	few	TRBV5-1	TRBJ2-7	TGCGCCAGCAGCTTGGACCCAGAACACGAGCAGTACTTC	CASSLDPEHEQYF
.	.	TRBV20-1	TRBJ2-1	TGCAGTGCTAGTAGCCGACCGTGGAGCTCCTACAATGAGCAGTTCTTC	CSASSRPWSSYNEQFF
.	many	TRBV14	TRBJ2-7	TGTGCCAGCAGCCCGCAGAATTCCTACGAGCAGTACTTC	CASSPQNSYEQYF
.	.	TRBV15	TRBJ1-1	TGTGCCACCAGCAGAGTTGGGACTGAAGCTTTCTTT	CATSRVGTEAFF
.	.	TRBV27	TRBJ1-5	TGTGCCAACGGGACGGTCGGTCAGCCCCAGCATTTT	CANGTVGQPQHF
.	.	TRBV3-1	TRBJ2-7	TGTGCCAGCTGCCAACAGGCGCCTTGGACCCACGAGCAGTACTTC	CASCQQAPWTHEQYF
TRBD1	few	TRBV4-3	TRBJ2-7	TGCGCCAGCAGCCCCGGGACAGGGCCCGACGAGCAGTACTTC	CASSPGTGPDEQYF
.	.	TRBV7-2	TRBJ2-7	TGTGCCAGCAGCTTAGCGGCTAGTTTTGTTAGCGAGCAGTACTTC	CASSLAASFVSEQYF
.	few	TRBV12-5	TRBJ2-2	TGTGCTAGTGGTCGGGGCACCGGGGAGCTGTTTTTT	CASGRGTGELFF
.	many	TRBV29-1	TRBJ2-1	TGCAGCGTCTCTACAGGGAACTACAATGAGCAGTTCTTC	CSVSTGNYNEQFF
TRBD1	.	TRBV7-9	TRBJ1-3	TGTGCCAGCGATCTAAGGGGGCCCTCTGGAAACACCATATATTTT	CASDLRGPSGNTIYF
TRBD2	.	TRBV27	TRBJ2-2	TGTGCCAGCAGTTTATCGGCTAGCGGGAGGAGTCGCACCGGGGAGCTGTTTTTT	CASSLSASGRSRTGELFF
.	.	TRBV12-5	TRBJ2-1	TGTGCTAGAATTAGCGACGGCGGCTCCTACAATGAGCAGTTCTTC	CARISDGGSYNEQFF
.	few	TRBV5-1	TRBJ2-7	TGCGCCAGCAGCTTGGGGGACGTCTACGAGCAGTACTTC	CASSLGDVYEQYF
.	few	TRBV9	TRBJ2-5	TGTGCCAGCAGCGCCTCTTTCGGGAAGCAAGAGACCCAGTACTTC	CASSASFGKQETQYF
.	.	TRBV20-1	TRBJ2-7	TGCAGTGCTATACTAAACCTCGAGCAGTACTTC	CSAILNLEQYF
.	.	TRBV20-1	TRBJ1-6	TGCAGTGCTTTCGGGACCGGTGATTCACCCCTCCACTTT	CSAFGTGDSPLHF
TRBD2	.	TRBV7-9	TRBJ2-7	TGTGCCAGCGTTAGCGGGAGTCTTCGGGAGCAGTACTTC	CASVSGSLREQYF
TRBD2	.	TRBV28	TRBJ2-3	TGTGCCAGCAGTTTCCCTTCCCGGGGGGGGCCCCTGACAGATACGCAGTATTTT	CASSFPSRGGPLTDTQYF
.	few	TRBV11-2	TRBJ2-1	TGTGCCAGCGCTGGGTGGCGGTCCTCCTACAATGAGCAGTTCTTC	CASAGWRSSYNEQFF
.	.	TRBV12-3/TRBV12-4	TRBJ2-5	TGTGCCAGCAGCCTAATCACGGAGACCCAGTACTTC	CASSLITETQYF
.	few	TRBV4-3	TRBJ1-5	TGCGCCAGCAGCCAAGAGGGGGGCCGGGGGCTCAATCAGCCCCAGCATTTT	CASSQEGGRGLNQPQHF
.	.	TRBV12-3/TRBV12-4	TRBJ1-6	TGTGCCAGCACCCTTCGGTATAATTCACCCCTCCACTTT	CASTLRYNSPLHF
.	.	TRBV6-1	TRBJ1-5	TGTGCCAGCTTGCCTTCGGCAGATAGCAATCAGCCCCAGCATTTT	CASLPSADSNQPQHF
.	few	TRBV9	TRBJ2-2	TGTGCCAGCAGCGGCAGACTAGGTCCGAACACCGGGGAGCTGTTTTTT	CASSGRLGPNTGELFF
.	.	TRBV20-1	TRBJ2-7	TGCAGTGCTAGCGGGGACCGCCCCTGGGAGCAGTACTTC	CSASGDRPWEQYF
TRBD1	.	TRBV11-2	TRBJ2-6	TGTGCCAGCAGCTTAGTGGTGGGACAGGGGCGGGCCCTCTCTGGGGCCAACGTCCTGACTTTC	CASSLVVGQGRALSGANVLTF
.	.	TRBV12-3/TRBV12-4	TRBJ2-5	TGTGCCAGCAGTCCCGTCGGGGTGGATCGTAGTCAAGAGACCCAGTACTTC	CASSPVGVDRSQETQYF
.	few	TRBV7-9	TRBJ1-4	TGTGCCAGCAGCTTAGGATGGATTGCCGAGAATGAAAAACTGTTTTTT	CASSLGWIAENEKLFF
TRBD2	.	TRBV9	TRBJ2-3	TGTGCCAGCAGCATCCGACTAGCGGGCGCTCCAGATACGCAGTATTTT	CASSIRLAGAPDTQYF
.	.	TRBV20-1	TRBJ2-4	TGCAGTGCTAAGAAAAACATTCAGTACTTC	CSAKKNIQYF
.	many	TRBV29-1	TRBJ1-1	TGCAGCGTTCTCAGGAGGCGTGAAGCTTTCTTT	CSVLRRREAFF
TRBD1	.	TRBV5-5	TRBJ2-2	TGTGCCAGCAGGTTACAGGGGACCGGGGAGCTGTTTTTT	CASRLQGTGELFF
.	.	TRBV6-1	TRBJ1-2	TGTGCCAGCAGCTCAGGGTTCGACTATGGCTACACCTTC	CASSSGFDYGYTF